Reported below is one T cell receptor (beta chain). What it binds is unknown. UMI-labeled 5' RACE yielded the TRB cDNA libraries. No DNA is given; TCRdb re-called the 5' RACE reads and lists each CDR3 protein once. The listing contains about 45,000 distinct CDR3 sequences. CDR1 and CDR2 from the germline V gene are SGHRS and YFSETQ. The CDR3 covers 13 residues. This sample is drawn from a study of CXCR3-negative and CXCR3-positive naive CD8 T cells. Overall study: Each library gave roughly 1.6 +/- 0.3 million of about 140 million TRB reads. Study results and limitations: Each naive subset displayed comparably high diversity, whereas memory CD8+ cells displayed much lower diversity. From TRB CDR3 properties, TCR strength was inferred; surface CD5 did not differ between naive subsets. Cryopreserved cells partially lost CXCR3 expression, and fresh PBMCs were used in most assays.

Sequenced: memory CD8+ T cells from blood. This sequence was found in a human donor in good health. Some clones in this sample may be carry-over from other donors' samples. The chain is built from TRBV5-1 and TRBJ2-7. This CDR3 is CASSWDTSYEQYF.